Presented here are 14 T cell receptor beta chains from one specimen sequenced in a study of patients and donors after allogeneic stem cell transplantation. One entry per CDR3 protein, called by TCRdb with MiXCR from the RT-PCR reads. The table records under 200,000 distinct CDR3 sequences, roughly 31% of them present only once. The sequencing sample was made of blood, either unsorted or a sorted T cell fraction (not recorded which). These receptors originate from a human donor who was either an allogeneic HSCT recipient or a stem cell or donor lymphocyte infusion donor (not recorded which). It is not recorded whose cells these are; they may come from a transplant donor.

The chain uses TRBV9 and TRBJ2-1, with 8 positions matching TRBD1. With 0 bases clipped from V and 9 bases from J, the junction kept 11 bases outside the gene matches. The CDR3 is 16 amino acids. The germline V gene has CDR1 SGDLS and CDR2 YYNGEE. CDR3 sequence: CASSVGGGQGQSEQFF. The CDR3 DNA is TGTGCCAGCAGCGTAGGTGGCGGACAGGGTCAGAGTGAGCAGTTCTTC.

This clonotype was recorded at least ten times. The V gene is TRBV27, the J gene TRBJ1-3; 10 bases are shared with TRBD1. Germline CDR1 reads MNHEY; CDR2 reads SMNVEV (reference sequence). The CDR3 has 15 amino acids. With V trimmed by 5 bases and J by 6 bases, 7 bases remained unmatched. The CDR3 region has the DNA TGTGCCAGCAGTCCCCGGACAGGGGGTGAAAACACCATATATTTT. Translation gives CASSPRTGGENTIYF.

The chain carries TRBV6-5 and TRBJ2-7; TRBD1 matches 11 bases. The trim removed 1 base at V and 3 bases at J, leaving 2 bases unmatched. CDR1 is MNHEY and CDR2 is SVGAGI in the germline V gene. The length of the CDR3 is 15 residues. The CDR3 nucleotides read TGTGCCAGCAGTTACTGGGGGACAGGGGGCTACGAGCAGTACTTC. Translation gives CASSYWGTGGYEQYF.

The sample holds a few counts of this clonotype. This chain joins TRBV28 and TRBJ1-1; no clear D. This CDR3 contains 11 residues. Germline V CDR1 and CDR2: MDHEN, SYDVKM. Trimming cost V 4 bases and J 4 bases, with 4 bases left between them. As DNA, the CDR3 is TGTGCCAGCAGTTCCGCCACTGAAGCTTTCTTT. Translated, it gives CASSSATEAFF. The variable domain in full, with the rest retrieved from reference TRBV28 and TRBJ1-1, is DVKVTQSSRYLVKRTGEKVFLECVQDMDHENMFWYRQDPGLGLRLIYFSYDVKMKEKGDIPEGYSVSREKKERFSLILESASTNQTSMYLCASSSATEAFFGQGTRLTVV.

This sequence joins TRBV2 and TRBJ2-2; TRBD1 agrees at 8 bases. This CDR3 is built from 17 residues. Germline V gives CDR1 SNHLY, CDR2 FYNNEI. Trimming removed 4 bases from V and 2 bases from J; junction bases left unmatched: 9. DNA of the CDR3: TGTGCCAGCAGTGTCTGGGGACAGGCTTACAACACCGGGGAGCTGTTTTTT. This encodes CASSVWGQAYNTGELFF.

The rearrangement links TRBV20-1 to TRBJ1-6, with D hard to call. Germline V gene lookup returns CDR1 DFQATT and CDR2 SNEGSKA (reference sequence). Trimming stripped 2 bases from V and 7 bases from J, with 9 bases between. The CDR3 is made up of 13 amino acids. CDR3 amino acids: CSARIRTNSPLHF. As DNA, the CDR3 is TGCAGTGCTAGAATCCGAACCAATTCACCCCTCCACTTT.

This clonotype was counted only a few times. The V and J genes are TRBV7-9 and TRBJ1-1, with D unresolved. Trimming took 1 base from V and 4 from J, leaving 7 bases between them. Germline CDR1 is SEHNR and CDR2 is FQNEAQ (reference sequence). There are 13 residues in the CDR3. The CDR3 loop reads CASSLERVTEAFF. The CDR3 DNA is TGTGCCAGCAGCTTAGAGAGGGTCACTGAAGCTTTCTTT.

The V and J genes are TRBV5-1 and TRBJ1-1; TRBD1 matches at 8 bases. Per the germline V gene, CDR1 is SGHRS and CDR2 is YFSETQ. The V gene end was trimmed by 5 bases and the J gene end by 1 base; junction bases not matched to a gene: 7. The CDR3 is made up of 15 amino acids. CDR3 in amino acids: CASRPGGTPNTEAFF. In DNA, the CDR3 is TGCGCCAGCAGGCCAGGGGGCACTCCGAACACTGAAGCTTTCTTT.

In its sample, this clonotype was seen a few times. This chain connects TRBV4-1 to TRBJ1-1; D gene ambiguous. The CDR3 length is 16 residues. V lost 1 base and J 5 bases, leaving 17 bases between the germline ends. Germline CDR1 reads MGHRA; CDR2 reads YSYEKL. CDR3 DNA sequence: TGCGCCAGCAGCCAAGTTGGGAGGGTTCGAGGAACTGAAGCTTTCTTT. Its translation: CASSQVGRVRGTEAFF.

In this sample, this clonotype turned up a few times. The rearrangement uses TRBV7-9 and TRBJ2-7, with D possibly being TRBD2 (5 bases). V dropped 5 bases and J dropped 4 bases, with 18 bases sitting between them. Germline V lookup: CDR1 SEHNR, CDR2 FQNEAQ (reference sequence). The CDR3 is made up of 15 amino acids. The CDR3 reads CASSLNAVGVYEQYF. CDR3 in DNA: TGTGCCAGCAGCCTGAATGCGGTCGGGGTGTACGAGCAGTACTTC.

The V gene is TRBV20-1, the J gene TRBJ2-3; 7 positions agree with TRBD1. The V segment lost 0 bases and the J segment 6 bases; nucleotides outside the gene matches: 6. There are 14 residues in the CDR3. From germline, CDR1 is DFQATT and CDR2 SNEGSKA (reference sequence). CDR3 in DNA: TGCAGTGCTAGAGATCCCTCAGGGGGTGATACGCAGTATTTT. It codes for CSARDPSGGDTQYF.

The chain employs TRBV27 and TRBJ1-1; D might be TRBD1 (6 bases). Germline V CDR1 and CDR2: MNHEY, SMNVEV (reference sequence). The length of the CDR3 is 15 residues. Trimming took 2 bases from V and 1 from J, leaving 11 bases between them. CDR3 residues: CASSLLIQGNTEAFF. CDR3 bases: TGTGCCAGCAGTTTACTCATACAGGGGAACACTGAAGCTTTCTTT.

The chain carries TRBV20-1 and TRBJ1-2; no firm D call. The length of the CDR3 is 13 residues. With 6 bases removed from V and 0 bases from J, the gap between germline ends came to 11 bases. Germline V gene data show CDR1 as DFQATT and CDR2 as SNEGSKA (reference sequence). The CDR3 bases are TGCAGTGCACCTCGCAGGTCTAACTATGGCTACACCTTC. Its protein product is CSAPRRSNYGYTF.

Regarding this clonotype: Compared with germline, one end of the junction differs, possibly owing to a read error. The chain links TRBV5-1 to TRBJ2-5; 9 nucleotides agree with TRBD1. Germline assignment: CDR1 SGHRS and CDR2 YFSETQ. This CDR3 has 14 residues. The CDR3 spells CASHGQGLQETHYF. In DNA form, the CDR3 reads TGCGCCAGCCATGGACAGGGGCTTCAAGAGACCCATTACTTC.